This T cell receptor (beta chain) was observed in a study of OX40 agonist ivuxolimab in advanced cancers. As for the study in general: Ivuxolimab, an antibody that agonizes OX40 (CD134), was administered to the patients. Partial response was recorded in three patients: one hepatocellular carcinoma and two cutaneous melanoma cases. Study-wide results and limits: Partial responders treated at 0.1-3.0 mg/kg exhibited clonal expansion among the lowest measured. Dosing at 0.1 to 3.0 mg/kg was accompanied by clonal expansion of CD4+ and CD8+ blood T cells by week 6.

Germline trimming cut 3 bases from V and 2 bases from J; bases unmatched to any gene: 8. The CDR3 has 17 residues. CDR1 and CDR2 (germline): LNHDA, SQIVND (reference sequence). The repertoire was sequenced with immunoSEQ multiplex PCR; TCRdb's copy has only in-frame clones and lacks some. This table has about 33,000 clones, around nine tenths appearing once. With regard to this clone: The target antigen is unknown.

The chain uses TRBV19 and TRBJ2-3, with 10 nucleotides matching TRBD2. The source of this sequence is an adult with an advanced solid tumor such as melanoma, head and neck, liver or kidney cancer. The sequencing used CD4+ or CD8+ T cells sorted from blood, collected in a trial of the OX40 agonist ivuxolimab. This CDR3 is CASSMMGTSVDTDTQYF. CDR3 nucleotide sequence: TGTGCCAGTAGTATGATGGGGACTAGCGTAGACACAGATACGCAGTATTTT.